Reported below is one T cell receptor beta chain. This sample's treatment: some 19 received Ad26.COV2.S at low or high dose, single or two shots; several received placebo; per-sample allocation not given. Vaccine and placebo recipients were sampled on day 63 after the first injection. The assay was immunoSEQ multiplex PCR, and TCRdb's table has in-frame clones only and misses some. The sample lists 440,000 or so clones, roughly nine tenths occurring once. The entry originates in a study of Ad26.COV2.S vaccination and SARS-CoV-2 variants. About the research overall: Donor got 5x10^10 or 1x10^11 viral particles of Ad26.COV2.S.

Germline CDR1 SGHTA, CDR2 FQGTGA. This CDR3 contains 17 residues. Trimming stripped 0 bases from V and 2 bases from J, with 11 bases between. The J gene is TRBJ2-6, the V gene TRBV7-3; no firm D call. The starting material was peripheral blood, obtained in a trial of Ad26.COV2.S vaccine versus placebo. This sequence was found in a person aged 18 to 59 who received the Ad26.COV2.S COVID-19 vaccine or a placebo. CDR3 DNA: TGTGCCAGCAGCTTAACCCCGGTTGCAGCTGGGGCCAACGTCCTGACTTTC. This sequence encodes CASSLTPVAAGANVLTF.